These 15 T cell receptor beta chains were sequenced from one sample in a study of T cells in Graves' hyperthyroidism and ophthalmopathy. TCR beta CDR3 sequences were amplified from RNA transcripts. The study used the HTBI primer set for a first-round RT-PCR of the TCR CDR3. TCRdb analysed the multiplex PCR reads with MiXCR anew, one entry per CDR3 protein. The data hold some 570,000 distinct CDR3 sequences, with roughly 17% observed a single time. The sequencing sample was made of blood. The receptor set was obtained from a woman under 30 with Graves' ophthalmopathy.

This clonotype was seen a few times. The chain employs TRBV6-2 or TRBV6-3 and TRBJ2-2; a weak D match, TRBD1 (6 bases). The CDR3 sequence is 16 residues long. The V and J ends lost 2 bases and 0 bases respectively, with 10 bases between them. Germline V gives CDR1 MNHEY, CDR2 SVGEGT. The CDR3 reads CASSYQGTTNTGELFF. CDR3 DNA sequence: TGTGCCAGCAGTTACCAAGGGACAACGAACACCGGGGAGCTGTTTTTT.

This clonotype was seen many times. The chain uses TRBV20-1 and TRBJ2-1; D is unresolved. This CDR3 has 13 residues. Trimming removed 0 bases at V and 6 bases at J, with 9 bases between. CDR1 and CDR2 from the germline V gene are DFQATT and SNEGSKA (reference sequence). The CDR3 loop reads CSAREYNINEQFF. For the CDR3, the DNA is TGCAGTGCTAGAGAGTACAATATCAATGAGCAGTTCTTC.

This clonotype has a count of ten or more. V gene TRBV20-1 combines with J gene TRBJ2-3, with D perhaps matching TRBD1 (6 bases). This CDR3 is built from 14 residues. Trimming took off 3 bases at V and 1 base at J, with 11 bases between the two ends. From germline, CDR1 is DFQATT and CDR2 SNEGSKA (reference sequence). CDR3 loop: CSARSYRGTDTQYF. In nucleotides, the CDR3 is TGCAGTGCTAGGTCTTACAGGGGCACAGATACGCAGTATTTT.

To note about this clonotype: No conserved phenylalanine or tryptophan ends this CDR3, so it is likely a read error. The genes are TRBV28 and TRBJ1-5; TRBD1 matches at 7 bases. Trimming took 2 bases from V and 6 from J; bases not matched to a gene: 4. The germline V gene encodes CDR1 MDHEN and CDR2 SYDVKM. The CDR3 contains 14 residues. The CDR3 protein is CASSLQGVAQPQHL. The CDR3 nucleotides read TGTGCCAGCAGTTTACAGGGGGTAGCTCAGCCCCAGCATCTT.

This clonotype was detected ten times or more. The chain is built from TRBV11-2 and TRBJ2-5; TRBD1 agrees at 7 bases. This CDR3 contains 16 residues. Germline V lookup: CDR1 SGHAT, CDR2 FQNNGV. J lost 5 bases, V lost 2 bases, and 11 bases had no gene match. This CDR3 is CASSLRVEGAEETQYF. CDR3 coding DNA: TGTGCCAGCAGCTTAAGAGTTGAGGGGGCGGAGGAGACCCAGTACTTC.

J is TRBJ2-7 and V is TRBV5-1; D is perhaps TRBD1 (5 bases). Trimming cost V 0 bases and J 0 bases, with 13 bases left between them. This CDR3 has 16 residues. CDR1 SGHRS and CDR2 YFSETQ come from the germline V gene. The CDR3: CASSLEGALPSYEQYF. CDR3 DNA: TGCGCCAGCAGCTTGGAAGGGGCCTTACCCTCCTACGAGCAGTACTTC.

This clonotype showed up just a few times. The junction departs from germline at one end; a sequencing error may be responsible. The V gene is TRBV7-2, the J gene TRBJ2-5, with D perhaps assigned TRBD1 or TRBD2 (6 bases each). Germline values: CDR1 SGHTA, CDR2 FQGNSA. CDR3 size: 15 residues. The CDR3 reads CASARGPGQLLTLYF. Written as DNA, the CDR3 is TGTGCCAGCGCCCGGGGGCCGGGACAACTCCTGACCCTGTACTTC. Full variable domain (remainder filled in from reference TRBV7-2 and TRBJ2-5): GAGVSQSPSNKVTEKGKDVELRCDPISGHTALYWYRQSLGQGLEFLIYFQGNSAPDKSGLPSDRFSAERTGGSVSTLTIQRTQQEDSAVYLCASARGPGQLLTLYFGPGTRLLVL.

This clonotype occurred many times. The chain couples TRBV20-1 to TRBJ1-5; a weak D match, TRBD1 (6 bases). Between the trimmed V and J ends, which lost 0 bases and 5 bases, there was a span of 17 bases. CDR1 DFQATT and CDR2 SNEGSKA come from the germline V gene (reference sequence). The length of the CDR3 is 16 residues. CDR3 nucleotides: TGCAGTGCTAGAGATTGGAGGGGGGGGCCCTATCAGCCCCAGCATTTT. Encoded protein: CSARDWRGGPYQPQHF.

This clonotype occurred many times. This rearrangement joins TRBV3-1 to TRBJ2-1; 8 bases fit TRBD2. V was clipped by 4 bases and J by 8 bases; unmatched bases: 13. Germline values: CDR1 LGHDT, CDR2 YNNKEL (reference sequence). There are 16 residues in the CDR3. The CDR3 sequence: CASSPYSRTSSDEQFF. Here the CDR3 DNA reads TGTGCCAGCAGCCCCTACAGTAGGACTAGCTCCGATGAGCAGTTCTTC.

This clonotype showed up just a few times. The rearrangement links TRBV4-3 to TRBJ2-5; 9 bases are a match to TRBD2. CDR1 and CDR2 (germline): LGHNA, YSLEER. Losses at the gene ends were 4 bases for V and 0 bases for J; bases not matched to a gene: 3. The CDR3 totals 15 residues. The CDR3 sequence: CASSRAGGYQETQYF. The CDR3 nucleotides read TGCGCCAGCAGCCGCGCGGGAGGGTACCAAGAGACCCAGTACTTC.

The sample holds many counts of this clonotype. CDR3 sequence (DNA): TGCGCCAGCAGCTTGGAAGGGGCCGGGGGAAACACCATATATTTT. Its translation: CASSLEGAGGNTIYF. J is TRBJ1-3 and V is TRBV5-1; D is perhaps TRBD1 (5 bases). Germline V lookup: CDR1 SGHRS, CDR2 YFSETQ. There are 15 residues in the CDR3. V lost 0 bases and J lost 4, with 11 bases in between.

To note about this clonotype: This CDR3 is missing its conserved last phenylalanine or tryptophan, likely due to a read error. V usage is TRBV5-1 and J usage is TRBJ2-1; TRBD2 matches 9 bases. Germline lookup yields CDR1 SGHRS and CDR2 YFSETQ. This CDR3 comprises 15 residues. The V segment lost 2 bases and the J segment 8 bases; nucleotides outside the gene matches: 8. CDR3 nucleotide sequence: TGCGCCAGCAGCTTAAGCGGGGGGCGGAGTCATGAGCAGTTCTCC. Amino acids: CASSLSGGRSHEQFS.

This clonotype occurred many times. The J gene is TRBJ1-1, the V gene TRBV19; D is possibly TRBD1 (6 bases). V was shortened by 6 bases and J by 0 bases, with 17 bases between the two germline ends. Per germline, CDR1 LNHDA and CDR2 SQIVND (reference sequence). The CDR3 loop spans 16 amino acids. CDR3 sequence reads: CASRTTGTFMNTEAFF. The CDR3 bases are TGTGCCAGTAGAACCACCGGGACATTCATGAACACTGAAGCTTTCTTT. Variable domain in full (rest from reference TRBV19 and TRBJ1-1): DGGITQSPKYLFRKEGQNVTLSCEQNLNHDAMYWYRQDPGQGLRLIYYSQIVNDFQKGDIAEGYSVSREKKESFPLTVTSAQKNPTAFYLCASRTTGTFMNTEAFFGQGTRLTVV.

This clonotype was picked up many times. The V and J genes are TRBV6-1 and TRBJ2-3; D not resolved. Germline V CDR1 and CDR2: MNHNS, SASEGT. The CDR3 is 15 residues long. V was trimmed by 4 bases and J by 1 base, leaving 12 bases between them. The CDR3, as DNA: TGTGCCAGCAGTGTCTGGGTTGACGGCACAGATACGCAGTATTTT. Translating it yields CASSVWVDGTDTQYF.

This CDR3 is CASSSWSGRETQYF. In DNA form, the CDR3 reads TGTGCCAGCAGTTCATGGAGCGGCCGAGAGACCCAGTACTTC. V and J are TRBV28 and TRBJ2-5, with D maybe TRBD2 (5 bases). V was pared by 4 bases and J by 4 bases, with 13 bases between. This CDR3 has 14 residues. Germline V gene data show CDR1 as MDHEN and CDR2 as SYDVKM.